The source of this TCR beta chain is a study of cytomegalovirus exposure and HLA in healthy donors. Whole-study findings and limits: Other equally common chains were less clonally expanded than HLA-associated TCR beta chains, a later analysis showed.

Primers: 60 Vbeta forward and 13 Jbeta reverse. Per the authors' pipeline: In a later analysis, the count reached some 83 million unique TCR beta chains, with around 10 million shared. The assay was immunoSEQ multiplex PCR, and TCRdb's table has in-frame clones only and misses some. V and J calls and clone size are given by that table; D and trimming were obtained from the DNA. This sample has 35,000 to 45,000 clones, with about 47% found just once. The records omit this donor's CMV serostatus. The germline gives CDR1 SGHNT, CDR2 YYREEE (reference sequence). Trimming cost V 2 bases and J 7 bases; bases outside gene matches: 13. The CDR3 consists of 17 residues. On this clone itself: The antigen remains unidentified.

This sequence was found in a human donor in good health. Sequences were obtained from PBMCs. The chain joins TRBV5-4 to TRBJ2-2; TRBD2 matches 8 bases. The CDR3 region has the DNA TGTGCCAGCAGCTTTGGACTAGCAACGGGAGGCGGCGGGGAGCTGTTTTTT. Its translation: CASSFGLATGGGGELFF.